The source of this T cell receptor beta chain is a study of blood T cells in healthy people across ages. Points from the study as a whole: Both naive CD4+ cell counts and diversity were greater in long-lived donors than in aged donors. For the donors, CMV status was unknown and possibly confounded expanded clonotype changes.

About this clonotype itself: Its antigen remains unknown.

Per-sample PBMC isolation yielded at least 6.5 million cells. The extraction recovered at least 6 micrograms of total RNA per sample. Alongside a J-beta primer mix, a sample-barcoded 5' primer served in a second PCR lasting roughly 6 to 11 cycles. TCRdb redid the calling of the 5' RACE reads with MiXCR, one entry per CDR3 protein. This sample yields about 1.4 million distinct CDR3 sequences, of which around 59% are seen a single time; roughly 7% belongs to the top ten. The sequenced sample consisted of blood. The TCR originated in a man aged 18 to 30 in good health.

The CDR3 DNA reads TGTGCCACCGCCCCGGACAGGACCCAAGAGACCCAGTACTTC. The encoded protein is CATAPDRTQETQYF. This chain joins TRBV10-3 and TRBJ2-5; 7 bases are shared with TRBD1. Germline CDR1 ENHRY, CDR2 SYGVKD. This CDR3 region has 14 residues. V gave up 10 bases and J gave up 1 base; unmatched junction bases: 9.